The sample holds a few counts of the clone carrying this T cell receptor (beta chain). V lost 4 bases, J lost 4 bases, and 4 bases stayed unmatched. The CDR3 loop spans 15 amino acids. CDR1 is MNHEY, CDR2 SVGEGT, per germline. These data come from a study of blood T cell repertoires in COVID-19. Study in general: Samples came from the United States, Italy and Spain, spanning acute and convalescent COVID-19. The cDNA or gDNA used as material had been derived from T cells, B-cell-depleted T cells, or PBMCs.

Per the original methods: Amplifying reference gene primers gave estimates of nucleated cell counts. Sequenced by immunoSEQ multiplex PCR; TCRdb stores in-frame clones only, minus some. For V, J and clone size, that table is used; D and trimming come from the DNA. The data contain 70,000 or so clones, roughly 80% of them singletons. The TCR was taken from a woman of 80 years or more with acute or convalescent COVID-19. Sequencing was done on a sample of peripheral blood. The V and J genes are TRBV6-2 or TRBV6-3 and TRBJ1-3, with 10 bases lining up with TRBD1. In DNA form, the CDR3 reads TGTGCCAGCAGTTCCGGGACAGGGGTCGGAAACACCATATATTTT. Translating gives CASSSGTGVGNTIYF.